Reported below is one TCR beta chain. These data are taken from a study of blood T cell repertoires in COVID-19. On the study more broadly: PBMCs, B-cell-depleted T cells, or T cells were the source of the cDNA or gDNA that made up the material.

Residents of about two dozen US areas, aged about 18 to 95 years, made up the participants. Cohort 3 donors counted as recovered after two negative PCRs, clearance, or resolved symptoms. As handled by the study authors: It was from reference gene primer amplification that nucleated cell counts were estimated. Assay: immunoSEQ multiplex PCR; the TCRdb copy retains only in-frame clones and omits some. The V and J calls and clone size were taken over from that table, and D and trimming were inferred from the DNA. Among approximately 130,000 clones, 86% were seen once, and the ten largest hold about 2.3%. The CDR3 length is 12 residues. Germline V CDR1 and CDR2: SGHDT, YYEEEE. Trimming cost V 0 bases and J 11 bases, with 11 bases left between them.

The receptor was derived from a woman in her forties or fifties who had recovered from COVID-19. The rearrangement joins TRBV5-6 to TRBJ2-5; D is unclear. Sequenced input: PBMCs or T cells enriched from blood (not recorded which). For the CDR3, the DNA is TGTGCCAGCAGCTTGGGTAACTTTGATCAGTACTTC. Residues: CASSLGNFDQYF.